This T cell receptor beta chain originates from a study of beta chain features in type 1 diabetes. The study's findings and limits: The study found that naive, central memory and Treg TCRB repertoires appeared more similar in patients than in healthy donors. Moderately but significantly shorter TCRB CDR3s were found in Type 1 diabetes patients in all four CD4+ subsets. The study found fewer insertions and more deletions at VDJ junctions in type 1 diabetes patients.

This clone was seen only a few times. The antigen remains unidentified. V was clipped by 6 bases and J by 0 bases, with 14 bases between them. This CDR3 has 16 residues. Germline V gene lookup returns CDR1 MNHNY and CDR2 SVGAGI (reference sequence). Sequencing targeted expressed TCRB transcripts, as all isolated RNA had been reverse transcribed. The read count averaged about 3.57 million across naive, central memory and regulatory T cell samples. The protocol was immunoSEQ multiplex PCR, while the TCRdb copy is restricted to in-frame clones and leaves out a portion. In the table there are about 150,000 clones, about 9.3% of which are singletons.

The rearrangement uses TRBV6-6 and TRBJ2-2, with D maybe TRBD1 (6 bases). Sequencing was performed on central memory CD4+ T cells from blood. The receptor comes from a man between 25 and 39 years old with type 1 diabetes. The CDR3: CASSPVGDTNTGELFF. In DNA, the CDR3 is TGTGCCAGCAGCCCCGTGGGGGACACGAACACCGGGGAGCTGTTTTTT.